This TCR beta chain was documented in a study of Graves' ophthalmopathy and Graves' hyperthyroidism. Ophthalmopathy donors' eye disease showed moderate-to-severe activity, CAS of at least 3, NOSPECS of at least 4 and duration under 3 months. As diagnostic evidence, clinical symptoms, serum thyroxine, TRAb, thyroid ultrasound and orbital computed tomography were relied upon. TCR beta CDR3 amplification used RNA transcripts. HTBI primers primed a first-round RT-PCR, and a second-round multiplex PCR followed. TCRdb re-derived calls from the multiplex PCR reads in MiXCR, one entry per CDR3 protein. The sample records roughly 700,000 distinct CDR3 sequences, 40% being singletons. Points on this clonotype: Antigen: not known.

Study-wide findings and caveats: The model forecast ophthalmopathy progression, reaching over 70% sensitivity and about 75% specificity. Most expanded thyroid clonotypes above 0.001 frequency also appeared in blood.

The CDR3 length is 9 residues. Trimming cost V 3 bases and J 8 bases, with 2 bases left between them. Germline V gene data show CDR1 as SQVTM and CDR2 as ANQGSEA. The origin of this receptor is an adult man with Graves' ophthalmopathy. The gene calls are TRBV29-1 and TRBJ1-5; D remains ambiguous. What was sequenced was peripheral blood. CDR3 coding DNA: TGCAGCGTTGAGGAGCCCCAGCATTTT. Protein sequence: CSVEEPQHF.